The clone carrying this T cell receptor beta chain has more than one count but fewer than ten. The data are from a study of blood T cells in healthy people across ages. Trimming left V 0 bases short and J 0 bases short, with 9 bases between. The CDR3 has 15 amino acids. From germline, CDR1 is LGHDT and CDR2 YNNKEL (reference sequence). A J-beta primer mix and a sample-barcoded 5' primer were used in a second PCR of roughly 6 to 12 cycles. TCRdb re-called the 5' RACE reads with MiXCR, one entry per CDR3 protein. Of about 800,000 distinct CDR3 sequences listed, approximately 25% were seen once; the top ten hold 3% to 4%. The sample also formed part of further work on T cells of mothers and their children.

The source material was blood. The V call is TRBV3-1, the J call TRBJ2-7, with D possibly TRBD1 on 5 matching bases. This TCR was sampled from a boy between 5 and 17 years old in good health. The CDR3 nucleotides are TGTGCCAGCAGCCAAGATCACAGGAGCTCCTACGAGCAGTACTTC. Its protein product is CASSQDHRSSYEQYF.